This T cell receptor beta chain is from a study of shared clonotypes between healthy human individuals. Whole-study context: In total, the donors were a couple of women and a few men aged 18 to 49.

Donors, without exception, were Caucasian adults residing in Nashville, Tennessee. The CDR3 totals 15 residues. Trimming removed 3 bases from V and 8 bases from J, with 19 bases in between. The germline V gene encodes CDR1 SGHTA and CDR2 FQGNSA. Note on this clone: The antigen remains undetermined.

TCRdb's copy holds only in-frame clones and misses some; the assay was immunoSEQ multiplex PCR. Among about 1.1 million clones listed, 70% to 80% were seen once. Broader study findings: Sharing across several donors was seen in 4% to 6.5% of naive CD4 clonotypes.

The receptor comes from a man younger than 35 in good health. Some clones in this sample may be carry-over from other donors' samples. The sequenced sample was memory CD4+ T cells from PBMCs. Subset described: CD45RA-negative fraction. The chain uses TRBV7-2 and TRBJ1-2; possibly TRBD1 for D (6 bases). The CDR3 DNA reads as TGTGCCAGCAGCTTGGTGGGTGCAGGGGAGGAGGGCTACACCTTC. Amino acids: CASSLVGAGEEGYTF.